These 2 T cell receptor beta chains came from one sample sequenced in a study of shared clonotypes between healthy human individuals. Method: immunoSEQ multiplex PCR; TCRdb's copy keeps in-frame clones and lacks some. The sample consists of about 1 million clones, around 76% of them appearing once. The sequenced sample was memory CD4+ T cells sorted from blood. The subset here: CD45RA-negative fraction. The source of these receptors is a man in his late teens or twenties in good health.

The chain carries TRBV9 and TRBJ1-6, with D possibly matching TRBD1 (6 bases). Trimming stripped 5 bases from V and 10 bases from J, with 16 bases between. This CDR3 contains 14 residues. Germline V gene sequence: CDR1 SGDLS, CDR2 YYNGEE. As DNA, the CDR3 is TGTGCCAGCAGTACAGGGAATCCGAACTCACCCCTCCACTTT. As protein: CASSTGNPNSPLHF.

V is TRBV7-2 and J is TRBJ1-2; D call uncertain. The CDR3 has 12 residues. Germline values: CDR1 SGHTA, CDR2 FQGNSA. V was clipped by 3 bases and J by 2 bases, with 4 bases between them. The CDR3 coding sequence is TGTGCCAGCAGCTTTACAAACTATGGCTACACCTTC. This encodes CASSFTNYGYTF.